The clone carrying this T cell receptor (beta chain) was recorded only once. Antigen unknown. Those who donated were healthy bone marrow donors. The data were taken from a study of cytomegalovirus exposure and HLA in healthy donors. Amplification used 60 Vbeta primers and 13 Jbeta primers. Profiling relied on immunoSEQ multiplex PCR, and the TCRdb table lists in-frame clones only, not all of them. The table shows about 130,000 clones, with roughly 72% occurring only once. This CDR3 spans 15 amino acids. CDR1 is MNHNY, CDR2 SVGAGI, per germline (reference sequence). Trimming removed 6 bases at V and 5 bases at J, with 19 bases between. The study's findings and limits: Only CMV serostatus was available as immune exposure information. Specific recognition of CMV antigens was confirmed in vitro for a few chains (all CMV-associated). It was reported that the classifier diagnosed cytomegalovirus status with high specificity and sensitivity in both the original and validation cohorts.

Sequencing was performed on PBMCs. This sequence joins TRBV6-6 and TRBJ1-1; unclear D gene. The TCR sequence derives from a middle-aged man in good health and CMV-seropositive. The chain's CDR3 is CASSGVVGMGTEAFF. Written as DNA, the CDR3 is TGTGCCAGCAGCGGCGTGGTCGGGATGGGTACTGAAGCTTTCTTT.